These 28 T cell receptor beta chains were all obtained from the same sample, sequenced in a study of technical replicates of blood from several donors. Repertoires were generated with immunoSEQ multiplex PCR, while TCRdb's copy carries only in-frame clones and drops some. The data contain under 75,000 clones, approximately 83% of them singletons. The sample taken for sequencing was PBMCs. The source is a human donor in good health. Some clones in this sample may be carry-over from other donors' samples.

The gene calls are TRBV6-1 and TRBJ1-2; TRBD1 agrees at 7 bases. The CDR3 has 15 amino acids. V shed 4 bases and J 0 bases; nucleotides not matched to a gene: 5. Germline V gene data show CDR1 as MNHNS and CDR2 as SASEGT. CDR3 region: CASSAYGTANYGYTF. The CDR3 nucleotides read TGTGCCAGCAGTGCTTATGGGACAGCTAACTATGGCTACACCTTC.

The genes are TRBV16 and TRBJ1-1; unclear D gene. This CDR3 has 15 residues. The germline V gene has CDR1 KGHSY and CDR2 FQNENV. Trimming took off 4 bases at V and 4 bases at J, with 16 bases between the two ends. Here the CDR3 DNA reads TGTGCCAGCAGCCCGAATTCGAAACTTGGCACTGAAGCTTTCTTT. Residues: CASSPNSKLGTEAFF.

Here the CDR3 reads CASRPFSGSSYEQYF. Written as DNA, the CDR3 is TGTGCCAGCAGGCCTTTCAGCGGGAGTAGCTACGAGCAGTACTTC. The genes are TRBV2 and TRBJ2-7, with 8 nucleotides matching TRBD2. Trimming at V came to 6 bases and at J to 3 bases, leaving 10 bases not matched to a gene. CDR3 length: 15 residues. Germline CDR1 is SNHLY and CDR2 is FYNNEI.

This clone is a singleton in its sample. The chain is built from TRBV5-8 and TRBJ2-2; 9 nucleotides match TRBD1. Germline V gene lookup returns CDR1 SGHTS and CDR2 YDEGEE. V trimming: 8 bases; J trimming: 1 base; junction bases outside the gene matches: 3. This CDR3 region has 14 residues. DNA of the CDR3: TGTGCCAGTAAGGGACAGGGGAACACCGGGGAGCTGTTTTTT. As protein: CASKGQGNTGELFF. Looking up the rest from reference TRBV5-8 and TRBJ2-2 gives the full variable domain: EAGVTQSPTHLIKTRGQQATLRCSPISGHTSVYWYQQALGLGLQFLLWYDEGEERNRGNFPPRFSGRQFPNYSSELNVNALELEDSALYLCASKGQGNTGELFFGEGSRLTVL.

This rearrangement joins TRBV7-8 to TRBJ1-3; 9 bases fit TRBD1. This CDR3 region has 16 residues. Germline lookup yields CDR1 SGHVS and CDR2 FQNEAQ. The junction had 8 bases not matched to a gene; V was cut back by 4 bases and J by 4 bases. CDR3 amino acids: CASSSATGGRGNTIYF. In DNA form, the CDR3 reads TGTGCCAGCAGCTCTGCTACAGGGGGCAGAGGAAACACCATATATTTT. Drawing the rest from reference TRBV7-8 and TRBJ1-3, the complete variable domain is GAGVSQSPRYKVAKRGQDVALRCDPISGHVSLFWYQQALGQGPEFLTYFQNEAQLDKSGLPSDRFFAERPEGSVSTLKIQRTQQEDSAVYLCASSSATGGRGNTIYFGEGSWLTVV.

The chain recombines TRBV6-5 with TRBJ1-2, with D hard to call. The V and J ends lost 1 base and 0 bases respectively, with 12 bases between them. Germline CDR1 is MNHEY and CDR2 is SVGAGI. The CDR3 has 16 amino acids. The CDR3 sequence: CASSYLLTASNYGYTF. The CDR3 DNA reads TGTGCCAGCAGTTACTTGCTTACAGCTTCTAACTATGGCTACACCTTC.

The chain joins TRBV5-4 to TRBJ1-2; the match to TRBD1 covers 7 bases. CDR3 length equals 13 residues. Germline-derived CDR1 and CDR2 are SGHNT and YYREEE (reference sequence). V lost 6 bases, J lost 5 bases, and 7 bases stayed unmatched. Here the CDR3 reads CASTRGQIYGYTF. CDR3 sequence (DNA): TGTGCCAGCACCCGGGGACAGATATATGGCTACACCTTC.

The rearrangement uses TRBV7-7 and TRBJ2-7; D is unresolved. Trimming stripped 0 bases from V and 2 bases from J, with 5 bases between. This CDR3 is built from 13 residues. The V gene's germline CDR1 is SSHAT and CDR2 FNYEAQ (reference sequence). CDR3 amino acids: CASSLALAYEQYF. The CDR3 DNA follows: TGTGCCAGCAGCTTAGCGCTAGCCTACGAGCAGTACTTC.

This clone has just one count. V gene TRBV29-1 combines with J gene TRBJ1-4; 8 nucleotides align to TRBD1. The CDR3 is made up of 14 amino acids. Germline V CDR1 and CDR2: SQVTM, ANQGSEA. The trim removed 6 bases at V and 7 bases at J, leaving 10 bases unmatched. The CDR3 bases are TGCAGCGTAAAAACAGGGGGAATGGCTGAAAAACTGTTTTTT. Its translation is CSVKTGGMAEKLFF.

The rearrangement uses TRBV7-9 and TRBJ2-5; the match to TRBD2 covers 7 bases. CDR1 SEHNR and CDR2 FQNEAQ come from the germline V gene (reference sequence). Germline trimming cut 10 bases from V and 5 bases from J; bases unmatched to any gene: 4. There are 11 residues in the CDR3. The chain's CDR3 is CATLGGETQYF. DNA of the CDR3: TGTGCCACCCTGGGAGGGGAGACCCAGTACTTC.

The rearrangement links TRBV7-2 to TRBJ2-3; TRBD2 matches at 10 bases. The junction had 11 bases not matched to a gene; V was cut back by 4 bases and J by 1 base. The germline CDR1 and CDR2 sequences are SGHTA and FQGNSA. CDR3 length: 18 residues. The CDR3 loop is CASSSWLAGDGGTDTQYF. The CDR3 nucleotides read TGTGCCAGCAGCTCTTGGCTAGCGGGGGATGGAGGCACAGATACGCAGTATTTT.

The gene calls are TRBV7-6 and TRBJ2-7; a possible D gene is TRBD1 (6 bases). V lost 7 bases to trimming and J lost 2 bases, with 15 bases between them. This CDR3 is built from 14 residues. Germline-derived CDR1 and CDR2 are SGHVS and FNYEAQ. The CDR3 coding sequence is TGTGCCAGCACCCCCGTACAGGGAACCTACGAGCAGTACTTC. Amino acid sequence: CASTPVQGTYEQYF.

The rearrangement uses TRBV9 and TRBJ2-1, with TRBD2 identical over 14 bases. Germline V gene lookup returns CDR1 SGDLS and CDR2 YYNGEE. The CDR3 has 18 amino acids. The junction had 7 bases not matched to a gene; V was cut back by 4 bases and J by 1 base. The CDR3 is CASSPTSGRAFSYNEQFF. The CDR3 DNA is TGTGCCAGCAGCCCGACTAGCGGGAGGGCCTTTTCCTACAATGAGCAGTTCTTC.

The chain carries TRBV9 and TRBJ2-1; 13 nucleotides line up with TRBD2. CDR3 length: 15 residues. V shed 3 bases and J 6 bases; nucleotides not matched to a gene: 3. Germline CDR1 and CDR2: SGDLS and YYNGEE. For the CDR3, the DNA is TGTGCCAGCAGCGCCACTAGCGGGGGGGGCAATGAGCAGTTCTTC. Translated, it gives CASSATSGGGNEQFF.

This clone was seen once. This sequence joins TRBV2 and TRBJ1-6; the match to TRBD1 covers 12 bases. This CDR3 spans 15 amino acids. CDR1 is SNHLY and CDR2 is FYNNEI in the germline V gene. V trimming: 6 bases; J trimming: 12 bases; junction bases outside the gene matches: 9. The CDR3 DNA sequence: TGTGCCAGCAGGGAGGGGGACAGGGGGCAAGGACCCCTCCACTTT. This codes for CASREGDRGQGPLHF. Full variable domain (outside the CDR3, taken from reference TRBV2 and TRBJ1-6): EPEVTQTPSHQVTQMGQEVILRCVPISNHLYFYWYRQILGQKVEFLVSFYNNEISEKSEIFDDQFSVERPDGSNFTLKIRSTKLEDSAMYFCASREGDRGQGPLHFGNGTRLTVT.

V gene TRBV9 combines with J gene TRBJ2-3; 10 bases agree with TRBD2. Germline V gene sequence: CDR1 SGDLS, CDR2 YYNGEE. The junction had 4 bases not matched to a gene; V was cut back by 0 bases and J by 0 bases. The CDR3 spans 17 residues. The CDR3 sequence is CASSVALAGASTDTQYF. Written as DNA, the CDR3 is TGTGCCAGCAGCGTAGCCCTAGCGGGAGCTAGCACAGATACGCAGTATTTT.

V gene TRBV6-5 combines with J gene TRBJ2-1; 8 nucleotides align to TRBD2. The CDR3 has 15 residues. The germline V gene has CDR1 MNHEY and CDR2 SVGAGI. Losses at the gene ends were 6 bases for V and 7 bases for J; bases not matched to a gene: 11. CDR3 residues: CASRPWDREGNEQFF. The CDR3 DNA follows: TGTGCCAGCAGACCGTGGGATCGGGAGGGGAATGAGCAGTTCTTC.

CDR3: CASSVRAGGGDTQYF. The CDR3 nucleotides are TGTGCCAGCAGCGTAAGGGCGGGGGGTGGAGATACGCAGTATTTT. J is TRBJ2-3 and V is TRBV9, with 8 bases identical to TRBD2. This CDR3 region has 15 residues. Germline CDR1 is SGDLS and CDR2 is YYNGEE. V lost 1 base and J lost 5; bases outside the gene matches: 6.

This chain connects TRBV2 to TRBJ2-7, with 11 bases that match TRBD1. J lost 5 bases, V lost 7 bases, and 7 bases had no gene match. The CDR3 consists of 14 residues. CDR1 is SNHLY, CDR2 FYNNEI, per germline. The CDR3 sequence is CASKEDRGPNEQYF. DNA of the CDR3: TGTGCCAGCAAAGAGGACAGGGGGCCTAACGAGCAGTACTTC.

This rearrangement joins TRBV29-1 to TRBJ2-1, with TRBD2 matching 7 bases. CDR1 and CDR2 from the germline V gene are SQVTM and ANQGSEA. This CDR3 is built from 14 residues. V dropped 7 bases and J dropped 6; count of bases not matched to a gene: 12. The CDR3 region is CSASPSGWGNEQFF. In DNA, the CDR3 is TGCAGCGCCTCCCCTAGCGGTTGGGGCAATGAGCAGTTCTTC.

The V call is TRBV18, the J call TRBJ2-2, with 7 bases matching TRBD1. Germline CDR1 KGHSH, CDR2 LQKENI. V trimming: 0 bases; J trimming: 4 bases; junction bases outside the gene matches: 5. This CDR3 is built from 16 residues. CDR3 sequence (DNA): TGTGCCAGCTCACCACCGACAGGGCGCCCCACCGGGGAGCTGTTTTTT. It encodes CASSPPTGRPTGELFF.

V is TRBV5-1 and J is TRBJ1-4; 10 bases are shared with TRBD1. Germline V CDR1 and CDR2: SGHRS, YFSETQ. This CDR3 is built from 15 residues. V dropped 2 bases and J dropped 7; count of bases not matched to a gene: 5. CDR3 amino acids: CASSFQGQGIEKLFF. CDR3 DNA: TGCGCCAGCAGCTTCCAGGGACAGGGGATTGAAAAACTGTTTTTT.

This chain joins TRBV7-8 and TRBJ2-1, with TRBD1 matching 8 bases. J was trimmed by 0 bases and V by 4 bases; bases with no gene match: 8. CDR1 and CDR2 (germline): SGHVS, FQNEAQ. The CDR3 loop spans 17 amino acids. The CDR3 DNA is TGTGCCAGCAGCTCTGAGAGCCAGGGGGCCTCCTACAATGAGCAGTTCTTC. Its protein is CASSSESQGASYNEQFF.

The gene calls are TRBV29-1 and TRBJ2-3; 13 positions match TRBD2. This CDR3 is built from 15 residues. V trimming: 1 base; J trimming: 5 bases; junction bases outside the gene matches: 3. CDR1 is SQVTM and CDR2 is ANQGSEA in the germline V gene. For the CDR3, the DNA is TGCAGCGTTGAAGGGACTAGCGGGAGCGGAGATACGCAGTATTTT. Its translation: CSVEGTSGSGDTQYF.

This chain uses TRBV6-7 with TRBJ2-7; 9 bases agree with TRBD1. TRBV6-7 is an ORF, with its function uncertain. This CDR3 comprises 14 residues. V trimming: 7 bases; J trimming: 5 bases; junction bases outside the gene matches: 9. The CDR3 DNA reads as TGTGCCAGCATCACGGACAGGGGTACCCACGAGCAGTACTTC. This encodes CASITDRGTHEQYF.

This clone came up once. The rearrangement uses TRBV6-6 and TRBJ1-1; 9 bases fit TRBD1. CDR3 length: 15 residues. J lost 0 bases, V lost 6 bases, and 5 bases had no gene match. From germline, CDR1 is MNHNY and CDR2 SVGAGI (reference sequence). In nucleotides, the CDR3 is TGTGCCAGCAGCCGAGGACAGGGGATGAACACTGAAGCTTTCTTT. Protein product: CASSRGQGMNTEAFF.

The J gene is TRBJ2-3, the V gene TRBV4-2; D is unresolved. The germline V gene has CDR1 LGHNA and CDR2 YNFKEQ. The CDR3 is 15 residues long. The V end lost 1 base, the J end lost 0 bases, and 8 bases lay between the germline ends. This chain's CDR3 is CASSQGWLSTDTQYF. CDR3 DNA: TGTGCCAGCAGCCAAGGGTGGCTGAGCACAGATACGCAGTATTTT.

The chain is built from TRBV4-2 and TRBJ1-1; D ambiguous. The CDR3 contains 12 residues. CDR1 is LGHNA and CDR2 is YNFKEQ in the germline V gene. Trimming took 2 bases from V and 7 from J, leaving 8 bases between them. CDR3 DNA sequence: TGTGCCAGCAGCCAATCGGGGAGTGAAGCTTTCTTT. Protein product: CASSQSGSEAFF.